The present T cell receptor beta chain was sequenced within a study of shared clonotypes between healthy human individuals. This clone appeared once. Assay used: immunoSEQ multiplex PCR; TCRdb lists only in-frame clones, some missing. The table shows about 2.1 million clones, with about 93% occurring only once. The CDR3 length is 16 residues. CDR1 and CDR2 from the germline V gene are SGHTA and FQGNSA. V dropped 1 base and J dropped 6 bases, with 16 bases sitting between them. Cells designated naive CD8 were CD45RO-negative and were positively selected for CCR7, with terminally differentiated effector memory CD45RA+ cells excluded.

The sequencing input was naive CD8+ T cells from PBMCs. The receptor was isolated from a man aged 18 to 35 in good health. Some clones in this sample may be carry-over from other donors' samples. J is TRBJ2-1 and V is TRBV7-2; tentatively, D is TRBD2 (6 bases). The CDR3 region is CASSLGFLASANEQFF. CDR3 in DNA: TGTGCCAGCAGCTTAGGGTTCCTAGCGAGCGCCAATGAGCAGTTCTTC.